A selection of T cell receptor beta chains follows, all from one sample in a study of T-cell reconstitution after alpha-beta-depleted transplantation in children. TCRdb fed the PCR reads into MiXCR, producing one record per CDR3 protein. The data show about 610,000 distinct CDR3 sequences, 8% to 11% seen once. The specimen comprised PBMCs from the stem cell graft donor, sampled from the stem cell graft. Receptors originate from a human donor who donated a stem cell graft to a child with acute myeloid leukemia. Each CDR3 is given with its conserved first and last residue. A D gene is named only where the DNA matches it firmly. Clone size is shown for a subset of rows, as once, few, many or a class of expanded clone.

V	D	size	J	DNA	CDR3
TRBV7-8	TRBD2	many	TRBJ2-7	TGTGCCAGCAGCTTATATACTAGCGGGAGGGATTACGAGCAGTACTTC	CASSLYTSGRDYEQYF
TRBV5-6	NA	many	TRBJ2-7	TGTGCCAGCAGCTTATTAACGCAGGCCTACGAGCAGTACTTC	CASSLLTQAYEQYF
TRBV19	NA	many	TRBJ2-7	TGTGCCAGTAGTCCCCTGGAGACTTACGAGCAGTACTTC	CASSPLETYEQYF
TRBV15	TRBD1	few	TRBJ2-5	TGTGCCACCAGCAGAGATATGGCCAGGGGGCAAGAGACCCAGTACTTC	CATSRDMARGQETQYF
TRBV29-1	TRBD2	many	TRBJ2-5	TGCAGCGTCGGGGGAGCGGGACCGTACTTC	CSVGGAGPYF
TRBV11-2	TRBD1	few	TRBJ1-6	TGTGCCAGCCAACCGGGGACAGTGGGTTCACCCCTCCACTTT	CASQPGTVGSPLHF
TRBV11-3	TRBD2	few	TRBJ2-1	TGTGCCAGCAGCATAACTAGCGAGCGTAATGAGCAGTTCTTC	CASSITSERNEQFF
TRBV5-1	NA	NA	TRBJ1-4	TGCGCCAGCAGCTTGGATGGGACTAATGAAAAACTGTTTTTT	CASSLDGTNEKLFF
TRBV5-1	NA	NA	TRBJ2-7	TGCGCCAGCAGCTTGCCAGGGGTATCCTACGAGCAGTACTTC	CASSLPGVSYEQYF
TRBV10-3	NA	few	TRBJ2-1	TGTGCCATCAGTGAGCCAGGGGAACTCTCCTACAATGAGCAGTTCTTC	CAISEPGELSYNEQFF
TRBV4-3	TRBD2	few	TRBJ2-7	TGCGCCAGCAGCCAAGCTAGCGGAACCTACGAGCAGTACTTC	CASSQASGTYEQYF
TRBV5-1	NA	few	TRBJ1-2	TGCGCCAGCAGCTTGTGGACAGACTATGGCTACACCTTC	CASSLWTDYGYTF
TRBV7-2	NA	many	TRBJ2-5	TGTGCCACTTGTCGGGTGACGGGGGAGACCCAGTACTTC	CATCRVTGETQYF
TRBV27	NA	NA	TRBJ1-3	TGTGCCAGCAGTTTATCGGGGGGGCGAAACACCATATATTTT	CASSLSGGRNTIYF
TRBV5-1	NA	few	TRBJ1-3	TGCGCCAGCAGCTTCGCACCTGGAAACACCATATATTTT	CASSFAPGNTIYF
TRBV7-2	TRBD1	many	TRBJ2-7	TGTGCCAGCAGCTCGACCCCAGGGGGCGCAGTGTACGAGCAGTACTTC	CASSSTPGGAVYEQYF
TRBV7-2	TRBD2	NA	TRBJ2-5	TGTGCCAGCGGGGTAGCGGGAGTGGAGACCCAGTACTTC	CASGVAGVETQYF
TRBV3-1	NA	many	TRBJ2-3	TGTGCCAGCAGCCAGAACTTAGCGGATACGCAGTATTTT	CASSQNLADTQYF
TRBV28	NA	NA	TRBJ2-1	TGTGCCAGCAGTTCCCGTGACGGGCGTGGGGGCAATGAGCAGTTCTTC	CASSSRDGRGGNEQFF
TRBV27	NA	few	TRBJ2-7	TGTGCCAGCAGTTTATCTATAGGACTAAGCTCCTACGAGCAGTACTTC	CASSLSIGLSSYEQYF
TRBV12-3/TRBV12-4	TRBD1	many	TRBJ1-1	TGTGCCAGCAGTTCACCGGGACAGGCTTTTATGAACACTGAAGCTTTCTTT	CASSSPGQAFMNTEAFF
TRBV7-9	NA	NA	TRBJ2-7	TGTGCCAGCCGCTGGGACCTCCAAGAGCAGTACTTC	CASRWDLQEQYF
TRBV5-1	TRBD2	many	TRBJ2-7	TGCGCCAGCAGCGGGGGACTAGCGGGGAACTACGAGCAGTACTTC	CASSGGLAGNYEQYF
TRBV20-1	TRBD1	many	TRBJ1-6	TGCAGTGCCTCCGCAGGGGGATCACCCCTCCACTTT	CSASAGGSPLHF
TRBV3-1	NA	few	TRBJ2-7	TGTGCCAGCAGCCAAGATCTCGGGCACACTTACTCCTACGAGCAGTACTTC	CASSQDLGHTYSYEQYF
TRBV6-2/TRBV6-3	TRBD2	few	TRBJ2-1	TGTGCCAGCATGGAAGCGGGGGGCAATGAGCAGTTCTTC	CASMEAGGNEQFF
TRBV7-3	NA	NA	TRBJ2-1	TGTGCCAGCAGTCCCGGGCGGGCTACCGAGCAGTTCTTC	CASSPGRATEQFF
TRBV29-1	NA	few	TRBJ1-5	TGCAGCGTCAGAATTAGAATAGCAATACCCAGCAATCAGCCCCAGCATTTT	CSVRIRIAIPSNQPQHF
TRBV20-1	NA	many	TRBJ1-5	TGCAGTGCTAGACGGGGACTTAGCAATCAGCCCCAGCATTTT	CSARRGLSNQPQHF